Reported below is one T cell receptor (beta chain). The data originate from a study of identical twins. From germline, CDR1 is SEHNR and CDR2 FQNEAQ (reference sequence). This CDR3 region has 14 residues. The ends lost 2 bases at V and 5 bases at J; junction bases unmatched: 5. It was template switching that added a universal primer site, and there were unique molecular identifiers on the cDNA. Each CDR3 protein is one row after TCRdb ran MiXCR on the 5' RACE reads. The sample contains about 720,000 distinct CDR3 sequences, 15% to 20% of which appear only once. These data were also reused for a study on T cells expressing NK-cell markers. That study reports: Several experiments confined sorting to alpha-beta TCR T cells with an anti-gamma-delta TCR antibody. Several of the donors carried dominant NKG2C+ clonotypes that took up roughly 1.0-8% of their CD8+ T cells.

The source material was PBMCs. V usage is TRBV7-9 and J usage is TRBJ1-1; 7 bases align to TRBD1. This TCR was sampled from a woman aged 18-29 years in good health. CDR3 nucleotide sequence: TGTGCCAGCAGCTTATTGAGGGGGCGGACTGAAGCTTTCTTT. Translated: CASSLLRGRTEAFF.